This T cell receptor (beta chain) emerged from a study of human T cells and chemical hapten exposure. Study observations and caveats: Once DPC sensitization occurred, TCRs above 1 in 1000 frequency showed no change.

Germline values: CDR1 SQVTM, CDR2 ANQGSEA. Trimming removed 2 bases from V and 11 bases from J, with 23 bases in between. CDR3 size: 15 residues. Total RNA was extracted from unfractionated whole blood. This clonotype has ten or more counts. Its antigen is not identified. It was the library that attached unique molecular identifiers to individual cDNA molecules. TCRdb ran MiXCR on the 5' RACE reads and lists one entry per CDR3 protein. The data contain about 140,000 distinct CDR3 sequences, around 4% of them singletons. This sequence originates from a female donor in good health. This chain uses TRBV29-1 with TRBJ2-3; D remains unclear. In DNA, the CDR3 is TGCAGCGTTGAACCCGACATTTACACAGATATCAAGCAGTATTTT. Protein product: CSVEPDIYTDIKQYF.